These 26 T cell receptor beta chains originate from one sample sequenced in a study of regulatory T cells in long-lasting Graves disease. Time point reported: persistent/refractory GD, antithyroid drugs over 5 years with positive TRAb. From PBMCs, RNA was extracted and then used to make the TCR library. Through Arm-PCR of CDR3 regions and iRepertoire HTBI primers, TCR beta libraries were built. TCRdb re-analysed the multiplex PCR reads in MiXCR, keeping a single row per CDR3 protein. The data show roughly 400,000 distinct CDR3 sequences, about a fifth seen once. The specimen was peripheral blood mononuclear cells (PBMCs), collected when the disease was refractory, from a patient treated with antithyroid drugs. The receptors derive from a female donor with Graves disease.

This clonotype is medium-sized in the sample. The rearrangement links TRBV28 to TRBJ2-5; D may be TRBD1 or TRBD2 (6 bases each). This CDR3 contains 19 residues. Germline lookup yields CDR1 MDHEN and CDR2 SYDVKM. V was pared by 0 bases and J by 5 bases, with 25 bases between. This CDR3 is CASSLWEGDASPPPETQYF. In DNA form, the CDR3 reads TGTGCCAGCAGTTTATGGGAGGGGGACGCCAGCCCCCCACCGGAGACCCAGTACTTC.

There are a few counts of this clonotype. CDR3 DNA sequence: TGTGCCAGCAGCCCAACACAAAGCGCCGAGCAGTACTTC. Translating it yields CASSPTQSAEQYF. The V call is TRBV13, the J call TRBJ2-7; D unresolved. This CDR3 has 13 residues. The V end was cut by 5 bases, the J end by 6 bases, with 14 bases between. Germline CDR1 and CDR2: PRHDT and FYEKMQ (reference sequence).

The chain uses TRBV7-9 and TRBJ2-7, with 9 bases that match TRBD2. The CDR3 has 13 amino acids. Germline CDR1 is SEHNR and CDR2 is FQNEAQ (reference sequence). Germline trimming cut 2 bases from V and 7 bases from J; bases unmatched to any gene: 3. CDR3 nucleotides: TGTGCCAGCAGCTTATTGCTAGCGGGGGAGCAGTACTTC. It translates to CASSLLLAGEQYF. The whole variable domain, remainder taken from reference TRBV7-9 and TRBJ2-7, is DTGVSQNPRHKITKRGQNVTFRCDPISEHNRLYWYRQTLGQGPEFLTYFQNEAQLEKSRLLSDRFSAERPKGSFSTLEIQRTEQGDSAMYLCASSLLLAGEQYFGPGTRLTVT.

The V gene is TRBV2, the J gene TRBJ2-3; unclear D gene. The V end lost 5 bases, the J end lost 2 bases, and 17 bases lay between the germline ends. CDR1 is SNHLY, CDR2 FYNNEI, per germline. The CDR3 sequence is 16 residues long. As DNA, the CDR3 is TGTGCCAGCAGTAGAGGCCCGCCCTCGACCACAGATACGCAGTATTTT. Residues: CASSRGPPSTTDTQYF.

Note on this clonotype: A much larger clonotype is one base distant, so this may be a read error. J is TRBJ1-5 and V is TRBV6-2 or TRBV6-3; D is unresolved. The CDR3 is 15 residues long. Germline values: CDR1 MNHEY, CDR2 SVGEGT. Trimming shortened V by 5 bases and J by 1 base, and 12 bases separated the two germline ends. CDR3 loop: CASSLDIWSNQPQHF. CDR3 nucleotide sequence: TGTGCCAGCAGTCTCGACATTTGGAGCAATCAGCCCCAGCATTTT.

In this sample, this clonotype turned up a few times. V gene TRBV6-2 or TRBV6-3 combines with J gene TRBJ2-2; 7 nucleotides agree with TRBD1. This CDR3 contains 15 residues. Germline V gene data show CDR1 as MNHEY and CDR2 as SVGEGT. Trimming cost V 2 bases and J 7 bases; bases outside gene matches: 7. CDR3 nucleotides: TGTGCCAGCAGTTACAAGACAGGGTTATTCGGGGAGCTGTTTTTT. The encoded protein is CASSYKTGLFGELFF.

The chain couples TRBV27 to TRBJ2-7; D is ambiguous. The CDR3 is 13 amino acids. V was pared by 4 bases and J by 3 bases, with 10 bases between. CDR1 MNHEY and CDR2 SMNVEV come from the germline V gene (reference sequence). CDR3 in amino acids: CASSYGVFYEQYF. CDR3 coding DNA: TGTGCCAGCAGTTATGGGGTGTTCTACGAGCAGTACTTC.

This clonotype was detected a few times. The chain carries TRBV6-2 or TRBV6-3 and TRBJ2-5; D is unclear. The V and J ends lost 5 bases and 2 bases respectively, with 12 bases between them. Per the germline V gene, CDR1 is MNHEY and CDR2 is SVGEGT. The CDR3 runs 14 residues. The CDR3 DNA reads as TGTGCCAGCAGTCCCCCCCCCCGGCAAGAGACCCAGTACTTC. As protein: CASSPPPRQETQYF.

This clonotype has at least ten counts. CDR3 coding DNA: TGTGCCAGCAGCTTAAGGAGTAGCCTGAGCGGGGAGCTGTTTTTT. This translates into CASSLRSSLSGELFF. The rearrangement joins TRBV11-3 to TRBJ2-2; D uncertain. Trimming left V 2 bases short and J 7 bases short, with 14 bases between. The CDR3 contains 15 residues. Germline V lookup: CDR1 SGHNT, CDR2 YENEEA.

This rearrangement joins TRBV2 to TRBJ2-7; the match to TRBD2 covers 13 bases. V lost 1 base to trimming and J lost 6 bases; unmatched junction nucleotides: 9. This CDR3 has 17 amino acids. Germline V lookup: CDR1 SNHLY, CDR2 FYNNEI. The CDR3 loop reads CASSEGSAGLAGSEQYF. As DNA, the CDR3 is TGTGCCAGCAGTGAAGGGTCTGCGGGACTAGCGGGAAGCGAGCAGTACTTC. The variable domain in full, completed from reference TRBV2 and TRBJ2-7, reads EPEVTQTPSHQVTQMGQEVILRCVPISNHLYFYWYRQILGQKVEFLVSFYNNEISEKSEIFDDQFSVERPDGSNFTLKIRSTKLEDSAMYFCASSEGSAGLAGSEQYFGPGTRLTVT.

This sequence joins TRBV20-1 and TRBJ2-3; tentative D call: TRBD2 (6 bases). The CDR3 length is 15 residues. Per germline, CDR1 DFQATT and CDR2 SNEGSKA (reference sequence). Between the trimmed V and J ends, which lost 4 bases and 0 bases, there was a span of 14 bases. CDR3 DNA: TGCAGTGCTATACCTAGCGTCTCTAGCACAGATACGCAGTATTTT. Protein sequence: CSAIPSVSSTDTQYF.

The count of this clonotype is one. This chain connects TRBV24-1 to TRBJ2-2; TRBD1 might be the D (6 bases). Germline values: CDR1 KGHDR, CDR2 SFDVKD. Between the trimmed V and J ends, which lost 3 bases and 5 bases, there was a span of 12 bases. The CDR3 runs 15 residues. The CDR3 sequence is CATSDVTGRTGELFF. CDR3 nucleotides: TGTGCCACCAGTGATGTGACAGGCCGGACCGGGGAGCTGTTTTTT.

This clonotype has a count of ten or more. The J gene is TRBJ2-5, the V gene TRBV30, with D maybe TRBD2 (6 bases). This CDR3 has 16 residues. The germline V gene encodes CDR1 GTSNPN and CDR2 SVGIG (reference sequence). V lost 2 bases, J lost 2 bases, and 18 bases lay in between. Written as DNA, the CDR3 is TGTGCCTGGAGTCATAAAGGAGGAGGGTGGCAAGAGACCCAGTACTTC. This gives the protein CAWSHKGGGWQETQYF.

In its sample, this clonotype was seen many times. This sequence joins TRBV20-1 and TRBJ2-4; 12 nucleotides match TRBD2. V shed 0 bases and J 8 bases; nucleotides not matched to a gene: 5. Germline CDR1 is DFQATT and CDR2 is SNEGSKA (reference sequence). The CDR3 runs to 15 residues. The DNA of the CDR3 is TGCAGTGCTAGAGACACGACTAGCGGGAGATACATTCAGTACTTC. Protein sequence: CSARDTTSGRYIQYF.

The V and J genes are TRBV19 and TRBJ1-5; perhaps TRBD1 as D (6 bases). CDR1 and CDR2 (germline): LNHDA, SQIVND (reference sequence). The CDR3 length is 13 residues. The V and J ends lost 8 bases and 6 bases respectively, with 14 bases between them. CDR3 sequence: CASLGGYGQPQHF. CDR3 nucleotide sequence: TGTGCCAGTTTAGGGGGGTACGGTCAGCCCCAGCATTTT.

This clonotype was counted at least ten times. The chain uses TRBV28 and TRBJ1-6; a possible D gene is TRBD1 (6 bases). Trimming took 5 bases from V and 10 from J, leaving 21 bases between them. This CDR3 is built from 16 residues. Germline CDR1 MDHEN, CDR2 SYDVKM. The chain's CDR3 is CASSDGNTGIDSPLHF. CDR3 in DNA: TGTGCCAGCAGTGATGGAAATACAGGGATAGACTCACCCCTCCACTTT.

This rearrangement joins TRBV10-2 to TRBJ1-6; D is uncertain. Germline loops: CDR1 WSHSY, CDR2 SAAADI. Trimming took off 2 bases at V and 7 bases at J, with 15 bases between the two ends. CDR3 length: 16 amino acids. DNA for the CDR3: TGCGCCAGCAGTGAGAGGGAGATGATGTCAAATTCACCCCTCCACTTT. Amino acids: CASSEREMMSNSPLHF.

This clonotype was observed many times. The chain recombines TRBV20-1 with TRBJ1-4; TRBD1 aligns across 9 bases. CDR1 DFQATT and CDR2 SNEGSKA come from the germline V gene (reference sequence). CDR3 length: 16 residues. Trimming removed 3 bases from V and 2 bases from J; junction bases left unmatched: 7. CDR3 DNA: TGCAGTGCTAGCACGAACAGGGGGCTGACTAATGAAAAACTGTTTTTT. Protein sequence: CSASTNRGLTNEKLFF.

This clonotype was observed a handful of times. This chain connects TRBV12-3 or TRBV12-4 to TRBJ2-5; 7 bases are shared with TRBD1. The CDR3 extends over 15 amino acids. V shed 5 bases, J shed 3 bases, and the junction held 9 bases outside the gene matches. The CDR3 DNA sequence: TGTGCCAGCAGTGACAAAAGACAGGGAAAAGAGACCCAGTACTTC. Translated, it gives CASSDKRQGKETQYF.

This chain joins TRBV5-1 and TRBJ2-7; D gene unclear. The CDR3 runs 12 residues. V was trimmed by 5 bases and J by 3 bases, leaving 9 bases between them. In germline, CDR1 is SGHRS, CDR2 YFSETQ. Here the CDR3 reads CASRSTSYEQYF. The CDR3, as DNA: TGCGCCAGCAGATCGACAAGCTACGAGCAGTACTTC.

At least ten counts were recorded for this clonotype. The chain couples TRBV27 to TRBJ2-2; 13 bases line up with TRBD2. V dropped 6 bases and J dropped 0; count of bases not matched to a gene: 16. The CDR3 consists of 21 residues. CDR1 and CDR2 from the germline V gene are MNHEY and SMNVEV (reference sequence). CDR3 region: CASRLPPGLAGTPTNTGELFF. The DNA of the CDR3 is TGTGCCAGCAGACTACCCCCGGGACTAGCGGGGACCCCGACGAACACCGGGGAGCTGTTTTTT.

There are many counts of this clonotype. This chain's CDR3 is CASSWARVGEQYF. Here the CDR3 DNA reads TGTGCCAGCAGTTGGGCCAGGGTGGGCGAGCAGTACTTC. The J gene is TRBJ2-7, the V gene TRBV28, with D tentatively TRBD1 (5 bases). Germline V gene data show CDR1 as MDHEN and CDR2 as SYDVKM. The germline V and J ends were trimmed by 4 bases and 6 bases, with 13 bases remaining between them. The CDR3 consists of 13 residues.

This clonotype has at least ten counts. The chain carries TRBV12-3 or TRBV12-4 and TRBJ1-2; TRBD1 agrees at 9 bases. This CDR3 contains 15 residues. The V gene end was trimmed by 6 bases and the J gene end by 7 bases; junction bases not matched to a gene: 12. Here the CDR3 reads CASSVGGQGVGGYTF. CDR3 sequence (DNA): TGTGCCAGCAGCGTCGGGGGACAGGGAGTAGGTGGCTACACCTTC.

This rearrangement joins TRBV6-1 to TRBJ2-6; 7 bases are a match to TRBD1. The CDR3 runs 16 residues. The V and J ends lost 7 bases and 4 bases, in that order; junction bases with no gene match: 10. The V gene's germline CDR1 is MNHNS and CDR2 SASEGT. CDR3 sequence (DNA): TGTGCCAGCATAAACGGACAGGTTCCCGGGGCCAACGTCCTGACTTTC. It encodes CASINGQVPGANVLTF.

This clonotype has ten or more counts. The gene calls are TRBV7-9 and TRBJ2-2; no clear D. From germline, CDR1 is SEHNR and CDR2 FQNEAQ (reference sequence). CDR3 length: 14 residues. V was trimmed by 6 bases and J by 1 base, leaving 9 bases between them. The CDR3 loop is CASRKDLNTGELFF. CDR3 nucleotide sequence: TGTGCCAGCAGGAAGGATCTGAACACCGGGGAGCTGTTTTTT.

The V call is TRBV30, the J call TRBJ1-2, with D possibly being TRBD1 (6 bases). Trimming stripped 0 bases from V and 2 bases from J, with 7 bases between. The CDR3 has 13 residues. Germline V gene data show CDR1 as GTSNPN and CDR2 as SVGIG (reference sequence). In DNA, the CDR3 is TGTGCCTGGAGTGTAACAGGGAACTATGGCTACACCTTC. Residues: CAWSVTGNYGYTF.